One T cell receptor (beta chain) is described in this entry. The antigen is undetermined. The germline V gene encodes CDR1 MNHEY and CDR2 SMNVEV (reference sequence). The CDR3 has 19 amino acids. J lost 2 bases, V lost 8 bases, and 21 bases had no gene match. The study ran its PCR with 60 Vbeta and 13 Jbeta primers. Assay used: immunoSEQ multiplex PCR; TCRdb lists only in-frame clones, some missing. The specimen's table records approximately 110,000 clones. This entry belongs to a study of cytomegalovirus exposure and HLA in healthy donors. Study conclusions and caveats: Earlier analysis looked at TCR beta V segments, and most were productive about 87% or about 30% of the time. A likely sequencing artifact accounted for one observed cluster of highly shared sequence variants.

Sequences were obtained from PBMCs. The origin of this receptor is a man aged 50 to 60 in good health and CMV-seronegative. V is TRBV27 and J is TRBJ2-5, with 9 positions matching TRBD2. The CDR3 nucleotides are TGTGCCAGCGGGCCTCGAGGGTCAAGCGGGCTAGCGGGACAAGAGACCCAGTACTTC. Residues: CASGPRGSSGLAGQETQYF.